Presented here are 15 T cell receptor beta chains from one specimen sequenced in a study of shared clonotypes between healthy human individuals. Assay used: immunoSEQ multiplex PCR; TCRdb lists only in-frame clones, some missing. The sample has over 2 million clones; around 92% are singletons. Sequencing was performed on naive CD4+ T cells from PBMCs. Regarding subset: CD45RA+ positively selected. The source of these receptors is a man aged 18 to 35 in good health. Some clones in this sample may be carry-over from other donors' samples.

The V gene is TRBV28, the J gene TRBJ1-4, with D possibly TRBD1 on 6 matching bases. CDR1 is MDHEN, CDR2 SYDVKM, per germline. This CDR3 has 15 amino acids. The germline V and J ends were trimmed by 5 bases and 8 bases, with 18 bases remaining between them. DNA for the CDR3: TGTGCCAGCAGTGCCTACCCGGGGGGGGCGGAAAAACTGTTTTTT. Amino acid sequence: CASSAYPGGAEKLFF. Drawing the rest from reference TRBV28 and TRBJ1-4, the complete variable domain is DVKVTQSSRYLVKRTGEKVFLECVQDMDHENMFWYRQDPGLGLRLIYFSYDVKMKEKGDIPEGYSVSREKKERFSLILESASTNQTSMYLCASSAYPGGAEKLFFGSGTQLSVL.

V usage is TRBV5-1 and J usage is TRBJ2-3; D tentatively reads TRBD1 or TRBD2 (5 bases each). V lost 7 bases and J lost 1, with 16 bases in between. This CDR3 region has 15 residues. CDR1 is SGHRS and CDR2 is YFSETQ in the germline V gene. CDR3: CASSWGSPRTDTQYF. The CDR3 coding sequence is TGCGCCAGCTCCTGGGGGAGCCCACGCACAGATACGCAGTATTTT.

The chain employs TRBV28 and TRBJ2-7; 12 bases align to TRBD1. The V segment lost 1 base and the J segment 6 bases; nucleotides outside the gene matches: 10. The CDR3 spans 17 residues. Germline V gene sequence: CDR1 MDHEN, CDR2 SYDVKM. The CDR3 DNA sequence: TGTGCCAGCAGTTTATCCGCCCCGGGACAGGGGGCGGTCGAGCAGTACTTC. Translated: CASSLSAPGQGAVEQYF.

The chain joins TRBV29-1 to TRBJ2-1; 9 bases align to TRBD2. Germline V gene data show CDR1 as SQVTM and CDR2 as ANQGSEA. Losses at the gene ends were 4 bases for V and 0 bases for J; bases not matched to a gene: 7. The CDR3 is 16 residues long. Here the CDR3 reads CSVGTSASSSYNEQFF. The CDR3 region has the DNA TGCAGCGTTGGGACTAGCGCCTCGAGCTCCTACAATGAGCAGTTCTTC.

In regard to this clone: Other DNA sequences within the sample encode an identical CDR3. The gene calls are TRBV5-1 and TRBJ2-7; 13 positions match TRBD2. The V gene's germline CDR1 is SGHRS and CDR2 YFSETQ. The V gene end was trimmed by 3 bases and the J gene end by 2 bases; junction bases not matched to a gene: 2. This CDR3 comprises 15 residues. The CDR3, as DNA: TGCGCCAGCAGCTCACTAGCGGGAGGGACCTACGAGCAGTACTTC. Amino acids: CASSSLAGGTYEQYF.

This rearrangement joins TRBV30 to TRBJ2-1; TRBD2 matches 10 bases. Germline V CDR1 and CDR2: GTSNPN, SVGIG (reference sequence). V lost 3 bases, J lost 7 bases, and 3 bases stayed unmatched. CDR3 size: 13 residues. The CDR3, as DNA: TGTGCCTGGAGGCTAGCGGGGGTAAATGAGCAGTTCTTC. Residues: CAWRLAGVNEQFF.

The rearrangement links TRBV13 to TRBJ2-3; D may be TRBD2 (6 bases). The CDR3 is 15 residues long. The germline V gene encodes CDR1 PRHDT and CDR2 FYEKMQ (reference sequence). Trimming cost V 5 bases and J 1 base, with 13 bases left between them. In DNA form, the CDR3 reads TGTGCCAGCAGCCCCCGGGAGAAAGGCACAGATACGCAGTATTTT. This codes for CASSPREKGTDTQYF.

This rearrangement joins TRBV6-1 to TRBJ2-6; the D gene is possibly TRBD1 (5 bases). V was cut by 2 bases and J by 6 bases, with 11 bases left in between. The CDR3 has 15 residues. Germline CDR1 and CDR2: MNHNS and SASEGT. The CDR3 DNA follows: TGTGCCAGCAGTGAACAGGGTGTTAAGGCCAACGTCCTGACTTTC. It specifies CASSEQGVKANVLTF.

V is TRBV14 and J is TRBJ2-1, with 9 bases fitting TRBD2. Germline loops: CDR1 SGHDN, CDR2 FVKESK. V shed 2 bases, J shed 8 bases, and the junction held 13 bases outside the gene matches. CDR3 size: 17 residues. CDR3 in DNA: TGTGCCAGCAGCCAATGGCGAGCGGGGGGCCTCGGGGATGAGCAGTTCTTC. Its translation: CASSQWRAGGLGDEQFF.

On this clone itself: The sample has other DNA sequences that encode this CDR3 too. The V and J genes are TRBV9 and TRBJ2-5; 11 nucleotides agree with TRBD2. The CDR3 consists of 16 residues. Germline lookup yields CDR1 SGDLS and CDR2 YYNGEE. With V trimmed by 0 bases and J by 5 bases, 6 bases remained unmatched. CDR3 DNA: TGTGCCAGCAGCGTAGCTCCTCTAGCGGGGGGTGAGACCCAGTACTTC. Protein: CASSVAPLAGGETQYF. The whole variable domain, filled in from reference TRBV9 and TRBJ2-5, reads DSGVTQTPKHLITATGQRVTLRCSPRSGDLSVYWYQQSLDQGLQFLIQYYNGEERAKGNILERFSAQQFPDLHSELNLSSLELGDSALYFCASSVAPLAGGETQYFGPGTRLLVL.

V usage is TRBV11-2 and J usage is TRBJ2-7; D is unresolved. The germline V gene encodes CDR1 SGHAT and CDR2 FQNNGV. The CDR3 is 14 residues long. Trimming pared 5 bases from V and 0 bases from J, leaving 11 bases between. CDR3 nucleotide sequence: TGTGCCAGCAGCACCCGGCAGAGCTCCTACGAGCAGTACTTC. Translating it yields CASSTRQSSYEQYF.

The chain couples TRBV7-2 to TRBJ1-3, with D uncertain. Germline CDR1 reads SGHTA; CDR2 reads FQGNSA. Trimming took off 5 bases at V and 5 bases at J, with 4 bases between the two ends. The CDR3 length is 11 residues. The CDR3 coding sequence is TGTGCCAGCAGCCAGAGAAACACCATATATTTT. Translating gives CASSQRNTIYF.

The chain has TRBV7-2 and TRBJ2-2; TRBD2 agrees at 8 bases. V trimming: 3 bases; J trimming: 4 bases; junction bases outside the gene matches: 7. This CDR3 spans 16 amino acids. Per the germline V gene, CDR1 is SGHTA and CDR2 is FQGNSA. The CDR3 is CASSFSGSWSTGELFF. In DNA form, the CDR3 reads TGTGCCAGCAGCTTCAGCGGGAGTTGGAGCACCGGGGAGCTGTTTTTT.

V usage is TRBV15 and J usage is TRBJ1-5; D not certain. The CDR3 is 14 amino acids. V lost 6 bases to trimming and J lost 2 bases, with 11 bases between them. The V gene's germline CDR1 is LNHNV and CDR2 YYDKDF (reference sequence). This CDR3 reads CATRPRTGNQPQHF. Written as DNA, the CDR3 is TGTGCCACCAGACCTAGAACAGGCAATCAGCCCCAGCATTTT.

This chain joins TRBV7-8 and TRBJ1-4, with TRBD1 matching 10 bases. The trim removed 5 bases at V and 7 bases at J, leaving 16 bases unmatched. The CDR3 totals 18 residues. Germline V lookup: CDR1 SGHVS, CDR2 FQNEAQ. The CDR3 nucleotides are TGTGCCAGCAGCCGATGGGACAGGGGCTCGGTAGACGGTGAAAAACTGTTTTTT. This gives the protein CASSRWDRGSVDGEKLFF.